The rows below give T cell receptor beta chains drawn from one sample of a study of blood T cell repertoires in COVID-19. TCRdb's copy holds only in-frame clones and misses some; the assay was immunoSEQ multiplex PCR. Counted here are roughly 130,000 clones, roughly 83% occurring once; the ten biggest clones make up approximately 10%. Sequenced: PBMCs or T cells enriched from blood (not recorded which). The receptors stem from a man between 50 and 59 years old who had recovered from COVID-19. Each CDR3 is given with its conserved first and last residue. Fields, in order: J gene, clone size, V gene, D gene, CDR3 DNA, CDR3 protein. The D gene is left open where the match is weak. Clone size is not always given. Where it is, it says once, few, many or a class for expanded clones.

TRBJ2-1	-	TRBV7-8	TRBD1	TGTGCCAGCAGCCGGGACAGGGTAGGAGAGCAGTTCTTC	CASSRDRVGEQFF
TRBJ1-1	-	TRBV5-1	TRBD1	TGCGCCAGCAGCTGGGGACAGGGGACCACTGAAGCTTTCTTT	CASSWGQGTTEAFF
TRBJ2-5	-	TRBV7-2	TRBD1	TGTGCCAGCAGCCCCCCGGGACAGGGACAAGAGACCCAGTACTTC	CASSPPGQGQETQYF
TRBJ1-6	-	TRBV18	TRBD1	TGTGCCAGCTCACCTGGACAGGCCCATTCACCCCTCCACTTT	CASSPGQAHSPLHF
TRBJ1-2	-	TRBV7-2	TRBD1	TGTGCCAGCAGCCTGACTCCAAACAGGGGTGGCTATGGCTACACCTTC	CASSLTPNRGGYGYTF
TRBJ2-2	-	TRBV6-2/TRBV6-3	-	TGTGCCAGCAGTTACACGGCGAACACCGGGGAGCTGTTTTTT	CASSYTANTGELFF
TRBJ1-4	-	TRBV14	-	TGTGCCAGCAGCCAAGAAAACTATAATGAAAAACTGTTTTTT	CASSQENYNEKLFF
TRBJ1-2	once	TRBV4-1	TRBD1	TGCGCCAGCAGCCCGAGGGACAGGGGTAGTAGCTATGGCTACACCTTC	CASSPRDRGSSYGYTF
TRBJ2-3	-	TRBV5-6	TRBD2	TGTGCCAGCAGCTTGGGACTAGCGGGGGAAGATACGCAGTATTTT	CASSLGLAGEDTQYF
TRBJ1-5	-	TRBV18	-	TGTGCCAGCTCACCAGATGCAGGGAATCAGCCCCAGCATTTT	CASSPDAGNQPQHF
TRBJ1-6	once	TRBV12-3/TRBV12-4	TRBD1	TGTGCCAGCAGCGGGACAGGGCCTTCACCCCTCCACTTT	CASSGTGPSPLHF
TRBJ2-2	-	TRBV6-2/TRBV6-3	TRBD1	TGTGCCAGCAGTAAGCTGGGACAGGGAACCGGGGAGCTGTTTTTT	CASSKLGQGTGELFF
TRBJ1-5	-	TRBV18	TRBD1	TGTGCCAGCTCACCGGACAGGGTTCAGCCCCAGCATTTT	CASSPDRVQPQHF
TRBJ2-2	-	TRBV14	-	TGTGCCAGCAGCCAAGTACGAGGGGGAACCGGGGAGCTGTTTTTT	CASSQVRGGTGELFF
TRBJ2-3	-	TRBV9	-	TGTGCCAGCAGCCCGGGGGACCCTAGCACAGATACGCAGTATTTT	CASSPGDPSTDTQYF
TRBJ2-7	-	TRBV7-9	-	TGTGCCAGCAGCTTAGAGGGCAGGGGCGAGCAGTACTTC	CASSLEGRGEQYF
TRBJ2-5	-	TRBV10-2	-	TGCGCCAGCAGGTCCAGGGGAGAGGAGACCCAGTACTTC	CASRSRGEETQYF
TRBJ2-7	-	TRBV10-3	-	TGTGCCATCGGCCCCGGGGCCTACGAGCAGTACTTC	CAIGPGAYEQYF
TRBJ2-5	-	TRBV7-3	-	TGTGCCAGCAGCTTAATCCCCGGGGGCCAAGAGACCCAGTACTTC	CASSLIPGGQETQYF
TRBJ1-2	-	TRBV14	-	TGTGCCAGCAGCCAAGATCAGGGAAACTATGGCTACACCTTC	CASSQDQGNYGYTF
TRBJ2-3	-	TRBV18	TRBD2	TGTGCCAGCTCACCCTTAGCGGGGGGGCAGACAGATACGCAGTATTTT	CASSPLAGGQTDTQYF
TRBJ2-2	-	TRBV11-2	-	TGTGCCAGCAGCTTCTCGAGGGGGAGCACCGGGGAGCTGTTTTTT	CASSFSRGSTGELFF
TRBJ1-6	-	TRBV28	-	TGTGCCAGCAGTTTAGATGGTGGGGGGACCAATTCACCCCTCCACTTT	CASSLDGGGTNSPLHF
TRBJ2-7	-	TRBV6-2/TRBV6-3	TRBD1	TGTGCCAGCAGCCGCCCCCCATCCGGACAGGGGGCCTACGAGCAGTACTTC	CASSRPPSGQGAYEQYF
TRBJ1-1	-	TRBV19	-	TGTGCCAGTAGTATCTCGGGAGCAGCGAACACTGAAGCTTTCTTT	CASSISGAANTEAFF
TRBJ2-7	-	TRBV6-5	TRBD1	TGTGCCAGCAGTAGACAGGGGTACGAGCAGTACTTC	CASSRQGYEQYF
TRBJ1-6	-	TRBV5-1	TRBD1	TGCGCCAGCAGCTTCGAGGGACAGGGGAATTCACCCCTCCACTTT	CASSFEGQGNSPLHF
TRBJ2-3	-	TRBV19	TRBD1	TGTGCCAGTAGTATAGAAACGGACAGGGGGCTAACAGATACGCAGTATTTT	CASSIETDRGLTDTQYF
TRBJ2-7	-	TRBV4-3	TRBD2	TGCGCCAGCAGCCAAGATTTCGGGGCCCTCTACGGGGGGGAGCAGTACTTC	CASSQDFGALYGGEQYF
TRBJ1-1	-	TRBV5-4	-	TGTGCCAGCAGTTTGGGAGGGGGAAGGACTGAAGCTTTCTTT	CASSLGGGRTEAFF
TRBJ2-5	-	TRBV7-3	-	TGTGCCAGCAGCCCAGGACTCCGCCAAGAGACCCAGTACTTC	CASSPGLRQETQYF